This entry lists 10 T cell receptor beta chains sequenced from one sample in a study of blood T cells in healthy people across ages. Primed by a sample-barcoded 5' primer and a J-beta primer mix, a second PCR proceeded for about 7 to 12 cycles. MiXCR, applied by TCRdb to the 5' RACE reads, yields one record per CDR3 protein. The sample holds approximately 850,000 distinct CDR3 sequences, about 62% seen once. Sequencing used blood. The receptors originated from a man aged 25 to 40 in good health.

The chain couples TRBV5-5 to TRBJ1-6, with a weak D call TRBD1 (5 bases). The CDR3 consists of 16 residues. The V end lost 3 bases, the J end lost 5 bases, and 15 bases lay between the germline ends. The germline V gene has CDR1 SGHKS and CDR2 YYEKEE (reference sequence). The CDR3 DNA sequence: TGTGCCAGCAGCTCGGTACCCGGGACCCATAATTCACCCCTCCACTTT. This translates into CASSSVPGTHNSPLHF.

This clonotype was counted only a few times. The chain recombines TRBV28 with TRBJ2-3, with 8 nucleotides matching TRBD2. CDR3 length equals 13 residues. Losses at the gene ends were 6 bases for V and 6 bases for J; bases not matched to a gene: 5. Germline lookup yields CDR1 MDHEN and CDR2 SYDVKM. The CDR3 region is CASRWIAGDTQYF. The CDR3 DNA reads TGTGCCAGCAGGTGGATAGCGGGGGATACGCAGTATTTT.

This clonotype was detected ten times or more. This rearrangement joins TRBV29-1 to TRBJ2-1; possible D gene TRBD1, 6 bases. The V and J ends lost 2 bases and 5 bases respectively, with 10 bases between them. There are 13 residues in the CDR3. Germline V gives CDR1 SQVTM, CDR2 ANQGSEA. CDR3 residues: CSVEKGDNNEQFF. CDR3 bases: TGCAGCGTTGAAAAGGGGGATAACAATGAGCAGTTCTTC.

V usage is TRBV24-1 and J usage is TRBJ2-3, with TRBD2 as a possible D gene (6 bases). The CDR3 totals 15 residues. The germline gives CDR1 KGHDR, CDR2 SFDVKD. The V gene lost 2 bases and the J gene lost 7 bases, with 15 bases spanning the gap. The CDR3 sequence is CATSDWGRSSNTQYF. CDR3 nucleotides: TGTGCCACCAGTGATTGGGGGAGGTCCTCTAATACGCAGTATTTT.

This clonotype appeared many times. V is TRBV7-2 and J is TRBJ2-3, with TRBD2 matching over 8 bases. CDR1 is SGHTA and CDR2 is FQGNSA in the germline V gene. This CDR3 comprises 14 residues. The J segment lost 3 bases and the V segment lost 5 bases, leaving 4 bases of the junction unmatched. The CDR3 is CASSPGLATDTQYF. The CDR3 nucleotides read TGTGCCAGCAGCCCCGGACTAGCTACAGATACGCAGTATTTT.

This rearrangement joins TRBV20-1 to TRBJ1-5; 9 positions agree with TRBD1. Per the germline V gene, CDR1 is DFQATT and CDR2 is SNEGSKA (reference sequence). The CDR3 is 15 amino acids. Unmatched junction bases numbered 6, after V lost 0 bases and J lost 6 bases. CDR3 loop: CSARDIQGAVQPQHF. In DNA form, the CDR3 reads TGCAGTGCTAGAGATATACAGGGGGCTGTTCAGCCCCAGCATTTT.

The chain couples TRBV28 to TRBJ2-5, with a possible D match to TRBD2 (6 bases). Germline-derived CDR1 and CDR2 are MDHEN and SYDVKM. The CDR3 loop spans 15 amino acids. Trimming stripped 7 bases from V and 5 bases from J, with 20 bases between. The CDR3 DNA reads as TGTGCCAGCACGACGGGACTGGACATTACGGAGACCCAGTACTTC. Translated: CASTTGLDITETQYF.

V usage is TRBV20-1 and J usage is TRBJ2-7; 8 positions agree with TRBD1. Per the germline V gene, CDR1 is DFQATT and CDR2 is SNEGSKA (reference sequence). The CDR3 consists of 13 residues. V lost 7 bases and J lost 2; bases outside the gene matches: 7. The CDR3 DNA sequence: TGCAGTGTTTACGGACAGGGAACCTACGAGCAGTACTTC. This codes for CSVYGQGTYEQYF.

The rearrangement joins TRBV5-6 to TRBJ2-1; D remains unclear. V lost 7 bases and J 0 bases, leaving 20 bases between the germline ends. The V gene's germline CDR1 is SGHDT and CDR2 YYEEEE. The length of the CDR3 is 17 residues. As DNA, the CDR3 is TGTGCCAGCTTCCCCCCGGGCAGTCCGGGCTCCTACAATGAGCAGTTCTTC. Its protein product is CASFPPGSPGSYNEQFF.

The chain uses TRBV5-1 and TRBJ2-7; 9 bases fit TRBD1. J was trimmed by 1 base and V by 0 bases; bases with no gene match: 8. The CDR3 extends over 17 amino acids. The V gene's germline CDR1 is SGHRS and CDR2 YFSETQ. The CDR3 nucleotides are TGCGCCAGCAGCTTGGATAGGATCGGACAGGGGTCCTACGAGCAGTACTTC. As protein: CASSLDRIGQGSYEQYF.